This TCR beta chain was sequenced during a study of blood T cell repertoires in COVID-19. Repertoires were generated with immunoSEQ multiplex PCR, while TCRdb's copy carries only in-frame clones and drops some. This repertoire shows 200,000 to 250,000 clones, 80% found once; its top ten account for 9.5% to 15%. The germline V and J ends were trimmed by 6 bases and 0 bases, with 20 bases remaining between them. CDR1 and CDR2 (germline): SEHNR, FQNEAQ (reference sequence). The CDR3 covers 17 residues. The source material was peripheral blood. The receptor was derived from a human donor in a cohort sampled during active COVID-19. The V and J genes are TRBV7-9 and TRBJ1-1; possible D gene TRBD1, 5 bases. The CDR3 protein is CASSRRGGLQMNTEAFF. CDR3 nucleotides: TGTGCCAGCAGTCGAAGGGGAGGGCTTCAGATGAACACTGAAGCTTTCTTT.